This TCR beta chain is from a study of regulatory T cells in long-lasting Graves disease. Time point given: persistent/refractory GD, antithyroid drugs over 5 years with positive TRAb. The TCR library used RNA extracted from PBMCs. Assembly of TCR beta libraries relied on iRepertoire HTBI primers together with Arm-PCR of CDR3 regions. Study processing details: Samples jointly harbored 60 to 70 TRBV and about 15 TRBJ segments. TCRdb redid the calling of the multiplex PCR reads with MiXCR, one entry per CDR3 protein. It is TCRdb's table, rather than the study itself, that gives the V and J calls and clone size. The table lists 600,000 to 800,000 distinct CDR3 sequences, about 32% of them singletons. The TCR sequence derives from a female donor with Graves disease. The source material was peripheral blood mononuclear cells (PBMCs), sampled when the disease was refractory, from a patient treated with antithyroid drugs.

CDR3 coding DNA: TGTGCCAGCAGGTTTAGTCAGGGGGAAGGCTACACCTTC. Encoded protein: CASRFSQGEGYTF. This chain links TRBV27 with TRBJ1-2; 7 bases are a match to TRBD1. The CDR3 is 13 amino acids. Germline CDR1 reads MNHEY; CDR2 reads SMNVEV (reference sequence). V shed 6 bases and J 8 bases; nucleotides not matched to a gene: 9.